This is a list of T cell receptor beta chains from one sample in a study of shared clonotypes between healthy human individuals. The repertoire was sequenced with immunoSEQ multiplex PCR; TCRdb's copy has only in-frame clones and lacks some. The sample lists 1,500,000 or so clones, 95% to 97% seen once, with over 1% in the top ten. Sequencing was carried out using naive CD4+ T cells sorted from blood. All receptors derive from a man between 25 and 39 years old in good health. Each CDR3 is given with its conserved first and last residue. D genes are given only for firm matches. Clone size appears in some rows only: once, few, many, or a class for an expanded clone.

>.|TRBV5-1|.|TRBJ2-7|12
CASSLDVHEQYF
TGCGCCAGCAGCTTGGATGTCCACGAGCAGTACTTC
>.|TRBV18|.|TRBJ2-3|14
CASSPDRLTDTQYF
TGTGCCAGCTCACCGGATCGGCTAACAGATACGCAGTATTTT
>.|TRBV5-4|TRBD1|TRBJ2-7|13
CASSWTGSDEQYF
TGTGCCAGCAGCTGGACAGGGTCGGACGAGCAGTACTTC
>.|TRBV19|TRBD2|TRBJ2-7|17
CASSNRLGTSGDYEQYF
TGTGCCAGTAGTAATCGCCTCGGGACTAGCGGCGACTACGAGCAGTACTTC
>.|TRBV1|.|TRBJ2-1|16
CTSSQGARRNYNEQFF
TGCACCAGCAGCCAAGGGGCGAGACGTAACTACAATGAGCAGTTCTTC
>.|TRBV5-1|.|TRBJ2-1|12
CATRDSYNEQFF
TGCGCCACGCGGGATTCCTACAATGAGCAGTTCTTC
>.|TRBV11-3|TRBD2|TRBJ2-5|17
CASPPLTSADAKETQYF
TGTGCCAGCCCCCCTTTGACTAGCGCGGATGCAAAAGAGACCCAGTACTTC
>.|TRBV5-6|.|TRBJ1-1|16
CASSLERGIRAGEAFF
TGTGCCAGCAGCTTGGAGAGGGGAATTCGGGCAGGTGAAGCTTTCTTT
>.|TRBV9|.|TRBJ1-1|15
CASSVVRLGDTEAFF
TGTGCCAGCAGCGTAGTCCGTCTCGGGGACACTGAAGCTTTCTTT
>.|TRBV10-1|.|TRBJ2-1|14
CASSDAGVRNEQFF
TGCGCCAGCAGTGATGCAGGGGTGCGCAATGAGCAGTTCTTC
>.|TRBV27|TRBD2|TRBJ2-7|13
CASSQTGGFEQYF
TGTGCCAGCAGTCAAACGGGAGGATTCGAGCAGTACTTC
>.|TRBV5-5|.|TRBJ2-3|12
CASSPQTDTQYF
TGTGCCAGCAGCCCACAGACAGATACGCAGTATTTT
>.|TRBV19|.|TRBJ1-5|14
CASSIRGQNQPQHF
TGTGCCAGTAGTATAAGAGGACAGAATCAGCCCCAGCATTTT
>.|TRBV19|.|TRBJ2-7|13
CASSINRGGEQYF
TGTGCCAGTAGTATAAACAGAGGTGGTGAGCAGTACTTC
>.|TRBV9|.|TRBJ2-2|16
CASSVAQGWYTGELFF
TGTGCCAGCAGCGTAGCGCAGGGTTGGTACACCGGGGAGCTGTTTTTT
>.|TRBV6-9|.|TRBJ2-3|15
CASPGGPRSTDTQYF
TGTGCCAGCCCCGGGGGGCCGCGGTCCACAGATACGCAGTATTTT
>.|TRBV6-1|TRBD2|TRBJ2-1|18
CASSAQIPTGTSYTEQFF
TGTGCCAGCAGTGCCCAGATTCCGACCGGGACTAGCTACACGGAGCAGTTCTTC
>once|TRBV6-5|.|TRBJ2-3|15
CASSYSEVSTDTQYF
TGTGCCAGCAGTTACTCTGAGGTTAGCACAGATACGCAGTATTTT
>.|TRBV6-5|.|TRBJ2-7|13
CASSYNTAYEQYF
TGTGCCAGCAGTTATAACACCGCCTACGAGCAGTACTTC
>.|TRBV5-1|.|TRBJ2-3|14
CASSMAIPTDTQYF
TGCGCCAGCAGCATGGCGATCCCCACAGATACGCAGTATTTT
>.|TRBV28|.|TRBJ2-7|15
CASSLPDSPFYEQYF
TGTGCCAGCAGTTTACCAGACAGTCCTTTCTACGAGCAGTACTTC
>.|TRBV27|TRBD2|TRBJ2-3|16
CASSLLAGGGSDTQYF
TGTGCCAGCAGTCTTCTAGCGGGAGGGGGATCAGATACGCAGTATTTT
>.|TRBV27|.|TRBJ2-3|13
CASSLWGTDTQYF
TGTGCCAGCAGTTTATGGGGCACAGATACGCAGTATTTT
>.|TRBV7-9|.|TRBJ1-1|12
CASSLDPGEAFF
TGTGCCAGCAGCTTAGATCCAGGGGAAGCTTTCTTT